This entry lists 32 T cell receptor beta chains sequenced from one sample in a study of a mutant IDH1 vaccine in newly diagnosed glioma. Which antigens these TCRs recognize remains unknown. This table comes from immunoSEQ multiplex PCR, and its TCRdb copy is limited to in-frame clones, with some not included. This sample yields fewer than 40,000 clones, of which about four fifths are seen a single time; around 5.2% belongs to the top ten. Time point described: week 5, during vaccination. The investigators gave 300 ug of mutant IDH1 20-mer peptide in each vaccine dose, together with topical imiquimod. This material consisted of PBMCs, taken from a glioma patient whose treatment included an IDH1 peptide vaccine. Every receptor here comes from a middle-aged man with glioma.

This clone was seen a single time. This chain joins TRBV14 and TRBJ1-2; TRBD1 matches 7 bases. Germline V CDR1 and CDR2: SGHDN, FVKESK. The CDR3 is 15 residues long. The ends lost 4 bases at V and 5 bases at J; junction bases unmatched: 10. CDR3 sequence (DNA): TGTGCCAGCAGCCCCCGTACAGGGGTCGCTTATGGCTACACCTTC. Translated, it gives CASSPRTGVAYGYTF.

The CDR3 sequence is CSVGRTEAFF. In nucleotides, the CDR3 is TGCAGCGTTGGCCGCACTGAAGCTTTCTTT. The rearrangement uses TRBV29-1 and TRBJ1-1; D is uncertain. Trimming cost V 4 bases and J 4 bases, with 4 bases left between them. Germline V gene sequence: CDR1 SQVTM, CDR2 ANQGSEA. There are 10 residues in the CDR3.

This rearrangement joins TRBV6-1 to TRBJ2-7, with D perhaps TRBD1 (5 bases). The CDR3 loop spans 14 amino acids. Trimming took 4 bases from V and 0 from J, leaving 10 bases between them. Germline V gene sequence: CDR1 MNHNS, CDR2 SASEGT. DNA of the CDR3: TGTGCCAGCAGTGGTAGGGGAAGCTCCTACGAGCAGTACTTC. Its translation: CASSGRGSSYEQYF.

CDR3 amino acids: CASSLVQTGHLEKLFF. CDR3 nucleotides: TGTGCCAGCAGCTTAGTCCAAACAGGCCATTTGGAAAAACTGTTTTTT. The gene calls are TRBV7-8 and TRBJ1-4; maybe TRBD1 (5 bases). The CDR3 covers 16 residues. The ends were cut back, 1 base at V and 8 bases at J, with 17 bases in the middle. Looked up from germline, CDR1 is SGHVS and CDR2 is FQNEAQ. Full variable domain (remainder filled in from reference TRBV7-8 and TRBJ1-4): GAGVSQSPRYKVAKRGQDVALRCDPISGHVSLFWYQQALGQGPEFLTYFQNEAQLDKSGLPSDRFFAERPEGSVSTLKIQRTQQEDSAVYLCASSLVQTGHLEKLFFGSGTQLSVL.

J is TRBJ2-7 and V is TRBV18; D is unclear. This CDR3 has 14 residues. Germline CDR1 is KGHSH and CDR2 is LQKENI. The V end lost 1 base, the J end lost 0 bases, and 7 bases lay between the germline ends. The CDR3 DNA is TGTGCCAGCTCACCACAGAGAAGCTCCTACGAGCAGTACTTC. It is translated as CASSPQRSSYEQYF.

The chain has TRBV7-9 and TRBJ1-2; D remains ambiguous. This CDR3 has 14 residues. V was clipped by 2 bases and J by 4 bases, with 11 bases between them. CDR1 SEHNR and CDR2 FQNEAQ come from the germline V gene (reference sequence). As DNA, the CDR3 is TGTGCCAGCAGCTTACTCGAACAGACCTATGGCTACACCTTC. Translation gives CASSLLEQTYGYTF.

This clone was observed a few times. The V gene is TRBV4-1, the J gene TRBJ1-3; maybe TRBD1 (6 bases). The V and J ends lost 6 bases and 0 bases respectively, with 12 bases between them. This CDR3 spans 15 amino acids. Per the germline V gene, CDR1 is MGHRA and CDR2 is YSYEKL. The CDR3 sequence: CASRPGQLSGNTIYF. The CDR3, as DNA: TGCGCCAGCAGGCCGGGACAACTCTCTGGAAACACCATATATTTT.

The gene calls are TRBV30 and TRBJ1-6; 7 nucleotides line up with TRBD1. Germline CDR1 GTSNPN, CDR2 SVGIG (reference sequence). The length of the CDR3 is 13 residues. With V trimmed by 7 bases and J by 4 bases, 4 bases remained unmatched. CDR3 sequence: CASLGQYNSPLHF. CDR3 nucleotides: TGTGCCTCGTTGGGACAGTATAATTCACCCCTCCACTTT. Full variable domain (remainder filled in from reference TRBV30 and TRBJ1-6): SQTIHQWPATLVQPVGSPLSLECTVEGTSNPNLYWYRQAAGRGLQLLFYSVGIGQISSEVPQNLSASRPQDRQFILSSKKLLLSDSGFYLCASLGQYNSPLHFGNGTRLTVT.

This clone is a singleton in its sample. The rearrangement links TRBV5-1 to TRBJ2-3; 7 positions match TRBD2. The length of the CDR3 is 14 residues. CDR1 is SGHRS, CDR2 YFSETQ, per germline. After removal of 0 bases from V and 2 bases from J, the junction contained 0 bases not matched to a gene. The CDR3 sequence: CASSLGDYTDTQYF. In DNA form, the CDR3 reads TGCGCCAGCAGCTTGGGGGACTACACAGATACGCAGTATTTT.

This clone appeared a few times. The rearrangement joins TRBV2 to TRBJ2-7; 8 bases are shared with TRBD2. J gave up 0 bases and V 8 bases, and 15 bases lay outside the gene matches. Germline-derived CDR1 and CDR2 are SNHLY and FYNNEI. The CDR3 totals 17 residues. For the CDR3, the DNA is TGTGCCAGCTTAGCAGAGGGTTCGGGGGGGAGCTCCTACGAGCAGTACTTC. This encodes CASLAEGSGGSSYEQYF.

The chain recombines TRBV5-1 with TRBJ2-3; TRBD2 aligns across 11 bases. The CDR3 runs 13 residues. J lost 14 bases, V lost 3 bases, and 8 bases had no gene match. Germline CDR1 reads SGHRS; CDR2 reads YFSETQ. This CDR3 reads CASSSISGGALYF. CDR3 bases: TGCGCCAGCAGCTCCATTAGCGGGGGGGCGCTGTATTTT. Full variable domain (remainder filled in from reference TRBV5-1 and TRBJ2-3): KAGVTQTPRYLIKTRGQQVTLSCSPISGHRSVSWYQQTPGQGLQFLFEYFSETQRNKGNFPGRFSGRQFSNSRSEMNVSTLELGDSALYLCASSSISGGALYFGPGTRLTVL.

This chain connects TRBV27 to TRBJ1-5, with D unclear. Germline CDR1 and CDR2: MNHEY and SMNVEV (reference sequence). The CDR3 extends over 11 amino acids. V was trimmed by 7 bases and J by 15 bases, leaving 16 bases between them. CDR3 in DNA: TGTGCCAGCATACTGCCGGGGTCCCGGCATTTT. Amino acid sequence: CASILPGSRHF.

The chain uses TRBV6-5 and TRBJ1-2, with unresolved D. Trimming removed 6 bases from V and 2 bases from J, with 16 bases in between. CDR3 length: 15 amino acids. Germline V gene sequence: CDR1 MNHEY, CDR2 SVGAGI. CDR3 sequence: CASSRNSVTNYGYTF. In nucleotides, the CDR3 is TGTGCCAGCAGCCGGAACAGTGTAACCAACTATGGCTACACCTTC.

With respect to this clone: Different DNA sequences within this sample yield the same CDR3. The V and J genes are TRBV4-1 and TRBJ1-1; 12 nucleotides line up with TRBD1. The V gene's germline CDR1 is MGHRA and CDR2 YSYEKL. V lost 3 bases to trimming and J lost 2 bases; unmatched junction nucleotides: 1. This CDR3 is built from 15 residues. CDR3 nucleotide sequence: TGCGCCAGCAGCCAGGGACAGGGGGCCAACACTGAAGCTTTCTTT. Its protein product is CASSQGQGANTEAFF.

The gene calls are TRBV6-5 and TRBJ2-2; 7 bases are shared with TRBD1. The CDR3 totals 15 residues. Losses at the gene ends were 5 bases for V and 2 bases for J; bases not matched to a gene: 5. Germline values: CDR1 MNHEY, CDR2 SVGAGI. DNA of the CDR3: TGTGCCAGCAGTACCCACAGGGGAAACACCGGGGAGCTGTTTTTT. It translates to CASSTHRGNTGELFF.

CDR3 DNA: TGTGCCAGCAGCCCCGAGACCGGGGAGCTGTTTTTT. Residues: CASSPETGELFF. This chain links TRBV5-4 with TRBJ2-2, with no clear D. Trimming cost V 4 bases and J 5 bases, with 6 bases left between them. The CDR3 extends over 12 amino acids. The germline CDR1 and CDR2 sequences are SGHNT and YYREEE (reference sequence).

This clone was recorded a few times. CDR3 bases: TGTGCCTCGGGGGGACTCGGCAATCAGCCCCAGCATTTT. Protein sequence: CASGGLGNQPQHF. The gene calls are TRBV30 and TRBJ1-5, with D tentatively TRBD1 (5 bases). This CDR3 is built from 13 residues. Deletions cut 7 bases from V and 2 bases from J, with 12 bases between. The germline V gene has CDR1 GTSNPN and CDR2 SVGIG (reference sequence).

The chain links TRBV4-1 to TRBJ2-1; 7 bases match TRBD1. This CDR3 region has 15 residues. With 2 bases clipped from V and 2 bases from J, the junction kept 3 bases outside the gene matches. Germline V gene lookup returns CDR1 MGHRA and CDR2 YSYEKL. CDR3 DNA sequence: TGCGCCAGCAGCCAATCTGGACAGGCCTACAATGAGCAGTTCTTC. Protein sequence: CASSQSGQAYNEQFF.

This clone was detected only a few times. The V and J genes are TRBV18 and TRBJ2-7; 8 bases line up with TRBD1. Germline CDR1 is KGHSH and CDR2 is LQKENI. V gave up 2 bases and J gave up 5 bases; unmatched junction bases: 14. CDR3 length: 17 amino acids. CDR3 sequence: CASSPGRWTGSMDEQYF. The CDR3 DNA reads TGTGCCAGCTCACCAGGTCGATGGACAGGGAGTATGGACGAGCAGTACTTC.

The V call is TRBV9, the J call TRBJ1-5; D possibly corresponds to TRBD1 (6 bases). Trimming shortened V by 1 base and J by 9 bases, and 29 bases separated the two germline ends. This CDR3 comprises 19 residues. The germline CDR1 and CDR2 sequences are SGDLS and YYNGEE. Here the CDR3 DNA reads TGTGCCAGCAGCGTATCGGGGTGGACAGATAGAGTATGGATGACGCCCCAGCATTTT. This gives the protein CASSVSGWTDRVWMTPQHF.

The V call is TRBV5-4, the J call TRBJ2-3, with TRBD1 identical over 9 bases. From germline, CDR1 is SGHNT and CDR2 YYREEE (reference sequence). J lost 3 bases, V lost 4 bases, and 6 bases had no gene match. This CDR3 is 15 amino acids long. CDR3 protein: CASSRPGTGTDTQYF. The CDR3 bases are TGTGCCAGCAGCCGTCCCGGGACAGGGACAGATACGCAGTATTTT.

The chain joins TRBV2 to TRBJ1-1; D perhaps matches TRBD1 (5 bases). With 8 bases removed from V and 4 bases from J, the gap between germline ends came to 17 bases. Looked up from germline, CDR1 is SNHLY and CDR2 is FYNNEI. CDR3 length: 14 amino acids. CDR3 nucleotides: TGTGCCAGCCGTGCCCGGGGAGGGGTCACTGAAGCTTTCTTT. Its protein product is CASRARGGVTEAFF.

This chain connects TRBV5-4 to TRBJ2-7; TRBD2 matches at 7 bases. V was pared by 7 bases and J by 0 bases, with 4 bases of the junction left unmatched. This CDR3 contains 13 residues. The germline V gene encodes CDR1 SGHNT and CDR2 YYREEE (reference sequence). The CDR3 region is CASAGGSSYEQYF. CDR3 coding DNA: TGTGCCAGCGCCGGGGGGAGCTCCTACGAGCAGTACTTC.

The rearrangement joins TRBV6-5 to TRBJ2-5; the D gene is possibly TRBD1 (5 bases). Germline CDR1 and CDR2: MNHEY and SVGAGI. The CDR3 contains 15 residues. The ends were cut back, 6 bases at V and 0 bases at J, with 14 bases in the middle. The CDR3 DNA is TGTGCCAGCAGCCGATCAACAGGATACCAAGAGACCCAGTACTTC. It encodes CASSRSTGYQETQYF.

The gene calls are TRBV16 and TRBJ1-1; D is ambiguous. V lost 0 bases to trimming and J lost 2 bases, with 16 bases between them. Germline CDR1 is KGHSY and CDR2 is FQNENV. CDR3 size: 17 residues. The CDR3 DNA reads TGTGCCAGCAGCCAATCAGATTTTAAGGGTCTCAACACTGAAGCTTTCTTT. Protein product: CASSQSDFKGLNTEAFF.

J is TRBJ2-6 and V is TRBV5-4; the D gene is possibly TRBD2 (6 bases). The CDR3 contains 14 residues. Per germline, CDR1 SGHNT and CDR2 YYREEE (reference sequence). V dropped 5 bases and J dropped 2 bases, with 8 bases sitting between them. The CDR3 DNA is TGTGCCAGCAGTGAGCGGGCTGGGGCCAACGTCCTGACTTTC. This gives the protein CASSERAGANVLTF. Full variable domain (outside the CDR3, taken from reference TRBV5-4 and TRBJ2-6): ETGVTQSPTHLIKTRGQQVTLRCSSQSGHNTVSWYQQALGQGPQFIFQYYREEENGRGNFPPRFSGLQFPNYSSELNVNALELDDSALYLCASSERAGANVLTFGAGSRLTVL.

The chain has TRBV30 and TRBJ1-5; D is undetermined. The germline CDR1 and CDR2 sequences are GTSNPN and SVGIG (reference sequence). The CDR3 has 14 residues. The germline V and J ends were trimmed by 2 bases and 6 bases, with 14 bases remaining between them. The CDR3, as DNA: TGTGCCTGGAGTCCCACTTTATCGGGTCAGCCCCAGCATTTT. It yields the protein CAWSPTLSGQPQHF.

V and J are TRBV4-2 and TRBJ1-3; D ambiguous. This CDR3 has 15 residues. Between the trimmed V and J ends, which lost 0 bases and 2 bases, there was a span of 8 bases. Germline CDR1 is LGHNA and CDR2 is YNFKEQ. The CDR3 region is CASSQDRGTGNTIYF. In DNA form, the CDR3 reads TGTGCCAGCAGCCAAGATCGTGGGACTGGAAACACCATATATTTT.

This chain links TRBV27 with TRBJ2-2, with D possibly TRBD1 on 6 matching bases. This CDR3 is 16 amino acids long. Trimming removed 4 bases at V and 5 bases at J, with 17 bases between. CDR1 is MNHEY and CDR2 is SMNVEV in the germline V gene (reference sequence). The CDR3, as DNA: TGTGCCAGCAGTTCCCCAACAGGGAAGGGTACCGGGGAGCTGTTTTTT. It translates to CASSSPTGKGTGELFF.

The gene calls are TRBV2 and TRBJ1-2, with D hard to call. CDR1 and CDR2 from the germline V gene are SNHLY and FYNNEI. The V and J ends lost 5 bases and 9 bases respectively, with 10 bases between them. This CDR3 contains 11 residues. The CDR3 DNA follows: TGTGCCAGCAGTTACCAAGCCAGCTACACCTTC. It specifies CASSYQASYTF.

The rearrangement uses TRBV2 and TRBJ2-2, with TRBD2 matching over 8 bases. The CDR3 is made up of 15 amino acids. Losses at the gene ends were 6 bases for V and 1 base for J; bases not matched to a gene: 4. Germline loops: CDR1 SNHLY, CDR2 FYNNEI. CDR3 in DNA: TGTGCCAGCAGGACGACTAGCGAGAACACCGGGGAGCTGTTTTTT. Translating gives CASRTTSENTGELFF.

The chain has TRBV10-3 and TRBJ2-5; D is perhaps TRBD2 (5 bases). Germline assignment: CDR1 ENHRY and CDR2 SYGVKD. Trimming took off 3 bases at V and 7 bases at J, with 6 bases between the two ends. The CDR3 sequence is 11 residues long. DNA of the CDR3: TGTGCCATCAGTGAAGGAGGGACCCAGTACTTC. This sequence encodes CAISEGGTQYF.